The 2 T cell receptor beta chains below come from one sample, sequenced in a study of T cell changes during pregnancy in multiple sclerosis. Assay: immunoSEQ multiplex PCR; the TCRdb copy retains only in-frame clones and omits some. The data show tens of thousands of clones, with 70% to 90% seen just once and over 1.5% held by the top ten. The sample was peripheral blood, taken after pregnancy. The receptors were gathered from a female donor with multiple sclerosis, enrolled in a pregnancy study.

This clone was picked up a small number of times. Written as DNA, the CDR3 is TGTGCCAGACCGGACAGAAGCAATCAGCCCCAGCATTTT. Translating it yields CARPDRSNQPQHF. The V and J genes are TRBV30 and TRBJ1-5; tentatively, D is TRBD1 (6 bases). The CDR3 loop spans 13 amino acids. V was clipped by 8 bases and J by 1 base, with 12 bases between them. Germline V gives CDR1 GTSNPN, CDR2 SVGIG (reference sequence).

A single count supports this clone. The chain is built from TRBV5-6 and TRBJ2-6; TRBD1 agrees at 10 bases. The CDR3 totals 18 residues. Germline V gene lookup returns CDR1 SGHDT and CDR2 YYEEEE. The junction had 11 bases not matched to a gene; V was cut back by 4 bases and J by 4 bases. CDR3 DNA: TGTGCCAGCAGCCTGATCAGACAGGGGGCGCTCGGGGCCAACGTCCTGACTTTC. This encodes CASSLIRQGALGANVLTF.